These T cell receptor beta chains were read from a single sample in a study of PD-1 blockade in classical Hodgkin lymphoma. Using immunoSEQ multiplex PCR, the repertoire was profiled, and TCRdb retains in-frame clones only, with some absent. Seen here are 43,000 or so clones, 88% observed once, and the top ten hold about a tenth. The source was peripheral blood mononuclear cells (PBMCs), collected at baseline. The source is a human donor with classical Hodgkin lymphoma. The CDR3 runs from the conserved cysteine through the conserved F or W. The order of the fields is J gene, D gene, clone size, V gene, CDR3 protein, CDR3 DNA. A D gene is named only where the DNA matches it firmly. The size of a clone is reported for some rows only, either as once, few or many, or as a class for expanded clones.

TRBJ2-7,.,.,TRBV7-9,CASSLLGGEQYF,TGTGCCAGCAGCTTACTGGGTGGCGAGCAGTACTTC
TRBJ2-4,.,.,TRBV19,CASSMRWNIQYF,TGTGCCAGTAGTATGCGGTGGAACATTCAGTACTTC
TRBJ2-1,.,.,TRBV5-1,CASSLDVLGLHDEQFF,TGCGCCAGCAGCTTAGATGTGTTGGGTCTCCATGATGAGCAGTTCTTC
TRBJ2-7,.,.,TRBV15,CATSRDRAGEQYF,TGTGCCACCAGCAGAGATCGTGCGGGAGAGCAGTACTTC
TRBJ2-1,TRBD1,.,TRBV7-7,CASSNGQGVEQFF,TGTGCTAGCAGCAACGGACAGGGGGTTGAGCAGTTCTTC
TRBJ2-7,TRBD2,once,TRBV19,CASSRGTSNSYEQYF,TGTGCCAGTAGCCGCGGGACTAGCAATTCCTACGAGCAGTACTTC
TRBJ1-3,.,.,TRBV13,CASSLAAAGNTIYF,TGTGCCAGCAGCTTAGCGGCAGCTGGAAACACCATATATTTT
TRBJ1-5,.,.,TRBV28,CASSPNRVQPQHF,TGTGCCAGCAGTCCTAACAGGGTTCAGCCCCAGCATTTT
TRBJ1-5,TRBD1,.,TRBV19,CATSDRTYQPQHF,TGTGCCACCTCGGACAGGACCTATCAGCCCCAGCATTTT
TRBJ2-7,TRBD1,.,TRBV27,CASSPQTGPYEQYF,TGTGCCAGCAGTCCCCAGACAGGGCCCTACGAGCAGTACTTC
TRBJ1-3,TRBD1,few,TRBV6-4,CASKSGQGNGNTIYF,TGTGCCAGCAAGTCTGGACAGGGGAATGGAAACACCATATATTTT
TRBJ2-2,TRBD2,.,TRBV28,CASSGTSGRRTGELFF,TGTGCCAGCAGCGGGACTAGCGGGAGGAGAACCGGGGAGCTGTTTTTT
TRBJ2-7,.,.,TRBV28,CASSFIARAPTYEQYF,TGTGCCAGCAGTTTTATAGCGAGGGCCCCCACCTACGAGCAGTACTTC
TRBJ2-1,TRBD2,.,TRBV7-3,CASSQEAGVSYNEQFF,TGTGCCAGCAGCCAAGAAGCGGGAGTCTCCTACAATGAGCAGTTCTTC
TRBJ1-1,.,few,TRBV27,CASMRWNTEAFF,TGTGCCAGCATGAGATGGAACACTGAAGCTTTCTTT
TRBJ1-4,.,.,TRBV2,CASKSRLEGEKLFF,TGTGCCAGCAAGAGCAGGCTGGAAGGTGAAAAACTGTTTTTT
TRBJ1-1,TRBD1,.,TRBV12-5,CASGLTGGRTEAFF,TGTGCTAGTGGTTTGACAGGGGGCAGGACTGAAGCTTTCTTT
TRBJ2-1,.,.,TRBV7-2,CASSLVGGAGRVYNEQFF,TGTGCCAGCAGCTTAGTAGGGGGAGCGGGACGAGTGTACAATGAGCAGTTCTTC
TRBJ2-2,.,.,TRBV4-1,CASSQAGRGSGELFF,TGCGCCAGCAGCCAAGCAGGGCGAGGGTCCGGGGAGCTGTTTTTT
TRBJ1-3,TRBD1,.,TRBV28,CASSLSRGQNTIYF,TGTGCCAGCAGTTTGAGCAGGGGGCAAAACACCATATATTTT
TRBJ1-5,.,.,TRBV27,CASSFVGQPQHF,TGTGCCAGCAGTTTTGTAGGTCAGCCCCAGCATTTT
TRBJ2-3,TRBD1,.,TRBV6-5,CASSLTGGPSTDTQYF,TGTGCCAGCAGTTTGACAGGGGGCCCTTCCACAGATACGCAGTATTTT
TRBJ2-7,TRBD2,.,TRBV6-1,CASSAREGQVSEQYF,TGTGCCAGCAGTGCGCGGGAGGGCCAAGTTTCCGAGCAGTACTTC
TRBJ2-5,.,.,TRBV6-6,CASSYARKETQYF,TGTGCCAGCAGTTACGCCAGAAAAGAGACCCAGTACTTC